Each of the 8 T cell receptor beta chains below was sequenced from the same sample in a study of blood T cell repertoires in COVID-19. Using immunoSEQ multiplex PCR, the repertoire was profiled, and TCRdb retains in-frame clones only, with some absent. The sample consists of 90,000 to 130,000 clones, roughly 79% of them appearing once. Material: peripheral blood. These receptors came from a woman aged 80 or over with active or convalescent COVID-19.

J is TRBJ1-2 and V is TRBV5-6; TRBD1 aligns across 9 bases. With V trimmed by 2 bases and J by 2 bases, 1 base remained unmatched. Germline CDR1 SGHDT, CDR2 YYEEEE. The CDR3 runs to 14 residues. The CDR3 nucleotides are TGTGCCAGCAGCTTACAGGGGGCAAACTATGGCTACACCTTC. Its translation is CASSLQGANYGYTF.

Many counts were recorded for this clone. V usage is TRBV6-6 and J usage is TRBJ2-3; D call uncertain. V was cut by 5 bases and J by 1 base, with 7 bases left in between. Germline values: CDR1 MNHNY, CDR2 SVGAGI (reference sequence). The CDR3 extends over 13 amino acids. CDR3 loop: CASSGPGTDTQYF. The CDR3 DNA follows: TGTGCCAGCAGTGGGCCTGGCACAGATACGCAGTATTTT.

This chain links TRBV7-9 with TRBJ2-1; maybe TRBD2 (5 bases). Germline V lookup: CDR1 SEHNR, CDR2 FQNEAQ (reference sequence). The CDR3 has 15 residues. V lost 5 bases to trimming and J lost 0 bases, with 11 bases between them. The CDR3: CASSLDWGSYNEQFF. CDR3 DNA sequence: TGTGCCAGCAGCCTGGACTGGGGCTCCTACAATGAGCAGTTCTTC.

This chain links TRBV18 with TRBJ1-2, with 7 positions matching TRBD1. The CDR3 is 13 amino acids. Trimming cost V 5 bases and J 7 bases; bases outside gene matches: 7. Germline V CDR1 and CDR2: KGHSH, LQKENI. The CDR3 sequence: CASSEDRLTGYTF. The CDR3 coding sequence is TGTGCCAGCTCAGAGGACAGGCTAACTGGCTACACCTTC.

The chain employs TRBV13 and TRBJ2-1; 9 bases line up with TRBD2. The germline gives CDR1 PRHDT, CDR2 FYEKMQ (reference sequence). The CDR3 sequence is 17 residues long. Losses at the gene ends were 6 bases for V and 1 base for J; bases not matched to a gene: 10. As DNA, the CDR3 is TGTGCCAGCAGAAAGACGGGTAGCGGGAGATCCTACAATGAGCAGTTCTTC. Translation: CASRKTGSGRSYNEQFF.

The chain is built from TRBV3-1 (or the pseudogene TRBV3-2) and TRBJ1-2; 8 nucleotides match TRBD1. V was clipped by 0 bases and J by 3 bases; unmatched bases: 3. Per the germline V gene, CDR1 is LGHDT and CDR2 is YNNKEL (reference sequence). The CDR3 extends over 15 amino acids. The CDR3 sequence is CASSQDRGLYYGYTF. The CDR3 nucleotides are TGTGCCAGCAGCCAAGACAGGGGGCTTTACTATGGCTACACCTTC.

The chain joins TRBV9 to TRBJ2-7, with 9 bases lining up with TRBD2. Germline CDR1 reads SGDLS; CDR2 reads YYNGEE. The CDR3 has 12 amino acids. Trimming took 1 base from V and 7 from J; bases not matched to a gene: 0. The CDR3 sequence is CASSVLAGEQYF. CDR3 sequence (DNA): TGTGCCAGCAGCGTACTAGCGGGAGAGCAGTACTTC.

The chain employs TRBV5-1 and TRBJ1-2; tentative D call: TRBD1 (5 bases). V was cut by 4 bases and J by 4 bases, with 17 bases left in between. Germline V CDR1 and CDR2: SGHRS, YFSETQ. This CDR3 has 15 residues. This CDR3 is CASSPRGGDSYGYTF. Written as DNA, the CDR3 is TGCGCCAGCAGCCCCCGGGGAGGGGACTCCTATGGCTACACCTTC.